The 5 T cell receptor beta chains below were found in one sample sequenced in a study of blood T cells in healthy people across ages. The authors ran a second PCR of roughly 6 to 12 cycles using a sample-barcoded 5' primer and a J-beta primer mix. TCRdb re-called the 5' RACE reads with MiXCR, one entry per CDR3 protein. The sample gives 650,000 to 800,000 distinct CDR3 sequences, around 42% of which show up once; approximately 20% is in the top ten. Sequencing was performed on blood. These receptors were collected from a man in his fifties or sixties in good health.

The chain couples TRBV4-2 to TRBJ2-7, with D perhaps assigned TRBD1 or TRBD2 (5 bases each). The CDR3 contains 16 residues. CDR1 LGHNA and CDR2 YNFKEQ come from the germline V gene. V was pared by 3 bases and J by 5 bases, with 20 bases between. CDR3 nucleotides: TGTGCCAGCAGCCATTCCCGCGGAAGAGGGGCGGACGAGCAGTACTTC. It specifies CASSHSRGRGADEQYF.

The genes are TRBV18 and TRBJ1-5; 9 bases agree with TRBD1. Losses at the gene ends were 3 bases for V and 5 bases for J; bases not matched to a gene: 5. CDR1 KGHSH and CDR2 LQKENI come from the germline V gene. The CDR3 is 15 amino acids. The CDR3 DNA sequence: TGTGCCAGCTCACCGGACAGGGGAGGCGATCAGCCCCAGCATTTT. Its protein is CASSPDRGGDQPQHF.

On this clonotype: A junction boundary mismatches the germline segment, possibly from a read error. V usage is TRBV5-1 and J usage is TRBJ2-7; the match to TRBD2 covers 8 bases. The J call may be in error: the DNA end matches TRBJ2-5 better. The CDR3 totals 16 residues. The V gene's germline CDR1 is SGHRS and CDR2 YFSETQ. The CDR3 is CASSSGLVGGRETQYF. Written as DNA, the CDR3 is TGCGCCAGTAGCTCGGGACTAGTGGGGGGTAGGGAGACCCAGTACTTC.

This chain uses TRBV5-1 with TRBJ2-2; the D is unclear. The CDR3 is 16 residues long. Trimming stripped 0 bases from V and 2 bases from J, with 11 bases between. Germline V gives CDR1 SGHRS, CDR2 YFSETQ. The CDR3 sequence is CASSLARVVNTGELFF. In DNA, the CDR3 is TGCGCCAGCAGCTTGGCTCGGGTCGTCAACACCGGGGAGCTGTTTTTT.

The chain links TRBV29-1 to TRBJ1-1; D is unresolved. CDR1 and CDR2 (germline): SQVTM, ANQGSEA. The CDR3 is 13 amino acids. V lost 6 bases, J lost 1 base, and 12 bases lay in between. CDR3 region: CSVTGGSNTEAFF. The DNA of the CDR3 is TGCAGCGTGACGGGAGGGTCGAACACTGAAGCTTTCTTT.